The clone carrying this TCR beta chain came up a few times. Separate cDNA molecules received unique molecular identifiers, which the library attached to them. TCRdb reanalysed the RACE reads using MiXCR and keeps one entry per CDR3 protein. The sample lists roughly 190,000 distinct CDR3 sequences; more than 20% were seen once. Time point described: patch test 1, 2 weeks after DPC sensitization. Treatment indicated: therapeutic diphenylcyclopropenone sensitization with weekly scalp DPC. The data belong to a study of human T cells and chemical hapten exposure. The V gene's germline CDR1 is SGHTA and CDR2 FQGNSA. The CDR3 is made up of 14 amino acids. Losses at the gene ends were 5 bases for V and 7 bases for J; bases not matched to a gene: 8.

The chain couples TRBV7-2 to TRBJ1-5; 7 bases match TRBD1. The material was whole blood, obtained in connection with sensitization to the hapten diphenylcyclopropenone (DPC). The clonotype comes from a woman aged 45-59 years with alopecia areata. Some clones in this sample may be carry-over from other donors' samples. DNA of the CDR3: TGTGCCAGCAGCCCAAGACAGGGCGGCCAGCCCCAGCATTTT. Translated: CASSPRQGGQPQHF.